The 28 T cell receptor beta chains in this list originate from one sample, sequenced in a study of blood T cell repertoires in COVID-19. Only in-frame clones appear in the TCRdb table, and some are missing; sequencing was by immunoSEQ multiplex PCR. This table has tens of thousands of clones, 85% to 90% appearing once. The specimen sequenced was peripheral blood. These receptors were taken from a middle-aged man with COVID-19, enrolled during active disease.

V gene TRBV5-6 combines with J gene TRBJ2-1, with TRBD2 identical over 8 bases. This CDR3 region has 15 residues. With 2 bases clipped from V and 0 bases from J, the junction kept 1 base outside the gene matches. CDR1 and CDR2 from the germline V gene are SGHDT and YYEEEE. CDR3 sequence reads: CASSFTSGSYNEQFF. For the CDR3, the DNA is TGTGCCAGCAGCTTCACTAGCGGCTCCTACAATGAGCAGTTCTTC.

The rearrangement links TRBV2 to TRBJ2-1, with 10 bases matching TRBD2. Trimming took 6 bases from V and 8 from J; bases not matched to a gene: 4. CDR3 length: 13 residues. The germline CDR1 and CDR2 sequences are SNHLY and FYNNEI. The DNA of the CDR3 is TGTGCCAGCAGGCTAGCGGGGGAGGATGAGCAGTTCTTC. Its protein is CASRLAGEDEQFF.

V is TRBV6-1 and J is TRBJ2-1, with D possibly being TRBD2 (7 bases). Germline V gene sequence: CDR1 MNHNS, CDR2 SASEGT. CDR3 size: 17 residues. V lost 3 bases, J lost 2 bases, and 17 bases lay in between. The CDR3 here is CASSDPYGGGTYNEQFF. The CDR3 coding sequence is TGTGCCAGCAGTGACCCTTATGGGGGGGGCACCTACAATGAGCAGTTCTTC.

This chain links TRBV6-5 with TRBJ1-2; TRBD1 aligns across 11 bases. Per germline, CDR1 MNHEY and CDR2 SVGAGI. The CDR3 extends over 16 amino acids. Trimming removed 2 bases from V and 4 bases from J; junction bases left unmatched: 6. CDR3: CASSYVRTGGGYGYTF. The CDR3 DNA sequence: TGTGCCAGCAGTTACGTTAGGACAGGGGGCGGCTATGGCTACACCTTC.

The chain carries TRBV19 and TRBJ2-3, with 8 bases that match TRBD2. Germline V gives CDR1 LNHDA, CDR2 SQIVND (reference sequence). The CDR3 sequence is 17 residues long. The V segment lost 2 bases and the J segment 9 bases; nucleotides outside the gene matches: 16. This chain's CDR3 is CASSILRTSTEGGTQYF. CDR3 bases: TGTGCCAGTAGTATACTGCGGACTAGCACCGAAGGGGGGACGCAGTATTTT.

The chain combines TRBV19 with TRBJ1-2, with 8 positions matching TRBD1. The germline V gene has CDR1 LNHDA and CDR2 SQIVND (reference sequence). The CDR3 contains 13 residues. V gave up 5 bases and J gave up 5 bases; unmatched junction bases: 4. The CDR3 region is CASSSTGAYGYTF. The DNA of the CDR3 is TGTGCCAGTAGTTCGACAGGGGCATATGGCTACACCTTC.

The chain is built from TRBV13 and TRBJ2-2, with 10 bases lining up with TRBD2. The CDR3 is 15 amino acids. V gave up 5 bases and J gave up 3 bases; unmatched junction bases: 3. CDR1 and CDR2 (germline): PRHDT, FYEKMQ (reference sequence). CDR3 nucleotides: TGTGCCAGCAGCGGACTAGCGGAGGACACCGGGGAGCTGTTTTTT. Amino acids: CASSGLAEDTGELFF.

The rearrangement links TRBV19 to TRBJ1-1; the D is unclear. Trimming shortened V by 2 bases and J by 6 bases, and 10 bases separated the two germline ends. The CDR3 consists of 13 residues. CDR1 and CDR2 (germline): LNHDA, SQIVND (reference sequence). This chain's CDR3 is CASSITLGPEAFF. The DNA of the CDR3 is TGTGCCAGTAGTATAACGCTGGGCCCTGAAGCTTTCTTT.

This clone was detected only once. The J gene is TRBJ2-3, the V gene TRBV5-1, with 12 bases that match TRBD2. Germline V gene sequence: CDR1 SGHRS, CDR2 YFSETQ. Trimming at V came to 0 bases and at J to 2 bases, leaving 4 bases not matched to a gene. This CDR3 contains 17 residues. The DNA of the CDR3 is TGCGCCAGCAGCTTGGGACTAGCGGGGGCCCCCACAGATACGCAGTATTTT. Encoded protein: CASSLGLAGAPTDTQYF.

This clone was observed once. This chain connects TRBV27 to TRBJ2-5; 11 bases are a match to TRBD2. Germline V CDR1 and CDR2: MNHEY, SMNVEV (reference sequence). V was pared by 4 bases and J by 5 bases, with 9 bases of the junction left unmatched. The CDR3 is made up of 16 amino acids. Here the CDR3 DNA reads TGTGCCAGCAGTTCCTTAGCGGGGGGGCCGGGTGAGACCCAGTACTTC. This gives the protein CASSSLAGGPGETQYF.

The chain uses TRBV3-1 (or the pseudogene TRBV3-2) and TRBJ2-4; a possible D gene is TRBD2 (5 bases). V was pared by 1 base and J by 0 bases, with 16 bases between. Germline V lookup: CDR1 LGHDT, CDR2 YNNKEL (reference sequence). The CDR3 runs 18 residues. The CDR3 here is CASSQGLPSGAAKNIQYF. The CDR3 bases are TGTGCCAGCAGCCAAGGCCTCCCCAGCGGTGCAGCCAAAAACATTCAGTACTTC.

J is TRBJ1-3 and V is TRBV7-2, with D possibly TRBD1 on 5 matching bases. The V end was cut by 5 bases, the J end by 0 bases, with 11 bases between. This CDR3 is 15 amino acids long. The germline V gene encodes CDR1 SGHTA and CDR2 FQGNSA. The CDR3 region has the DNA TGTGCCAGCAGCCCGGGACTCCGCTCTGGAAACACCATATATTTT. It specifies CASSPGLRSGNTIYF.

CDR3 in DNA: TGTGCCAGCAGCTGGGGACTCTACAATGAGCAGTTCTTC. Translation: CASSWGLYNEQFF. The chain combines TRBV14 with TRBJ2-1, with D tentatively TRBD2 (6 bases). Germline values: CDR1 SGHDN, CDR2 FVKESK. The CDR3 has 13 residues. Trimming stripped 5 bases from V and 3 bases from J, with 8 bases between. The entire variable domain, with the rest obtained from reference TRBV14 and TRBJ2-1, is as follows: EAGVTQFPSHSVIEKGQTVTLRCDPISGHDNLYWYRRVMGKEIKFLLHFVKESKQDESGMPNNRFLAERTGGTYSTLKVQPAELEDSGVYFCASSWGLYNEQFFGPGTRLTVL.

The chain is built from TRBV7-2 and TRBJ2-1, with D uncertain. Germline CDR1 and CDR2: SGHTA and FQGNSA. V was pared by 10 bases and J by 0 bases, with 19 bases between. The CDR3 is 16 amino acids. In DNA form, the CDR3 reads TGTGCCATCCTGGGTTCTAGTCCGAGCTCCTACAATGAGCAGTTCTTC. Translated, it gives CAILGSSPSSYNEQFF.

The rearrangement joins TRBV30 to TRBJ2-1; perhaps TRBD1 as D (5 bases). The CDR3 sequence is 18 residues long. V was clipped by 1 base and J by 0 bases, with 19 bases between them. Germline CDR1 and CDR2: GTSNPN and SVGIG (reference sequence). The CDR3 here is CAWSAEDPREISYNEQFF. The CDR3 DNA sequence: TGTGCCTGGAGTGCAGAAGACCCCAGGGAAATCTCCTACAATGAGCAGTTCTTC.

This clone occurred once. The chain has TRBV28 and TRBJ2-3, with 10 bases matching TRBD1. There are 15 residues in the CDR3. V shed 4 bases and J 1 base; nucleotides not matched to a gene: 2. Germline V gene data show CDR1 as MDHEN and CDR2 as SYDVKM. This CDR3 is CASSSGTGGTDTQYF. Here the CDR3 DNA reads TGTGCCAGCAGTTCCGGGACAGGGGGCACAGATACGCAGTATTTT.

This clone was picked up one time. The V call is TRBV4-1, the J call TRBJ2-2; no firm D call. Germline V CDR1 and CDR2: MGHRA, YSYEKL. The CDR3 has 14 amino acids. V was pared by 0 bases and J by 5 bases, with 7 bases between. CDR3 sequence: CASSQESQTGELFF. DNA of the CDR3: TGCGCCAGCAGCCAAGAATCCCAAACCGGGGAGCTGTTTTTT.

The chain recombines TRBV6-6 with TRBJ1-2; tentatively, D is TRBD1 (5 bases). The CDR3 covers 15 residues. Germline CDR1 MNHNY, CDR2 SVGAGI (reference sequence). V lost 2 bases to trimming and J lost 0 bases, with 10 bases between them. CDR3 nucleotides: TGTGCCAGCAGTTACAGGGGTGAGGCTAACTATGGCTACACCTTC. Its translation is CASSYRGEANYGYTF.

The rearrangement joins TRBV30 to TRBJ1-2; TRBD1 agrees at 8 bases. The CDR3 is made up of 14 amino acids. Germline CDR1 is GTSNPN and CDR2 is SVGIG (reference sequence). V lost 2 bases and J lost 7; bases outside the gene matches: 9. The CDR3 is CAWSLGQGQVGYTF. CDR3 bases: TGTGCCTGGAGTCTCGGACAGGGCCAGGTTGGCTACACCTTC. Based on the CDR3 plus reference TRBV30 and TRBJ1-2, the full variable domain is SQTIHQWPATLVQPVGSPLSLECTVEGTSNPNLYWYRQAAGRGLQLLFYSVGIGQISSEVPQNLSASRPQDRQFILSSKKLLLSDSGFYLCAWSLGQGQVGYTFGSGTRLTVV.

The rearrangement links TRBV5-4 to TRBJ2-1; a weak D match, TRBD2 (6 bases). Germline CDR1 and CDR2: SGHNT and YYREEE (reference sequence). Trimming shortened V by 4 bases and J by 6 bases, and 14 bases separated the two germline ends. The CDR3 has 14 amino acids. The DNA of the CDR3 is TGTGCCAGCAGCCTGAGGGACTTCCTCAATGAGCAGTTCTTC. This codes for CASSLRDFLNEQFF.

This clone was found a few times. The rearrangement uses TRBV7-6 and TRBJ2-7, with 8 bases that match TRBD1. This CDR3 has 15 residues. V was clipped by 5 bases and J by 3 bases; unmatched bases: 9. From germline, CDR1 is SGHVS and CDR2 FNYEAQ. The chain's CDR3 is CASSPTTGAVYEQYF. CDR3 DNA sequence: TGTGCCAGCAGCCCGACGACAGGGGCAGTCTACGAGCAGTACTTC.

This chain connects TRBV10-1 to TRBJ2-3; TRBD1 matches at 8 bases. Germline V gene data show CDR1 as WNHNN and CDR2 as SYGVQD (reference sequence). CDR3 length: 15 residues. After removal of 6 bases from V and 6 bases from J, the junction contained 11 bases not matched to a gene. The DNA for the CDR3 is TGCGCCAGCAGCTTTGGACAGGGCGGGACGGATACGCAGTATTTT. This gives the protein CASSFGQGGTDTQYF.

The CDR3 region is CASSIGVQGVRTDTQYF. The CDR3 DNA is TGTGCCAGTAGTATAGGGGTCCAGGGGGTTAGGACAGATACGCAGTATTTT. The rearrangement joins TRBV19 to TRBJ2-3; 7 bases fit TRBD1. The CDR3 has 17 residues. The J segment lost 3 bases and the V segment lost 1 base, leaving 10 bases of the junction unmatched. Germline values: CDR1 LNHDA, CDR2 SQIVND (reference sequence).

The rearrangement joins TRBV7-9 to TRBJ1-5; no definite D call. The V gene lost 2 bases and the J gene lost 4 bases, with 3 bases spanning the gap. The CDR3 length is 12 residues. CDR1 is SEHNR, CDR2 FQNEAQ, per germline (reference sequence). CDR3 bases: TGTGCCAGCAGCTTACATAATCAGCCCCAGCATTTT. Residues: CASSLHNQPQHF.

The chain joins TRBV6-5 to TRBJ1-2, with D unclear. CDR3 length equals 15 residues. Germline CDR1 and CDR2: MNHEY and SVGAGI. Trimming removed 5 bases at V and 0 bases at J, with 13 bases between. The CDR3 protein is CASSHTPQANYGYTF. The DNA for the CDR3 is TGTGCCAGCAGTCACACCCCTCAGGCTAACTATGGCTACACCTTC.

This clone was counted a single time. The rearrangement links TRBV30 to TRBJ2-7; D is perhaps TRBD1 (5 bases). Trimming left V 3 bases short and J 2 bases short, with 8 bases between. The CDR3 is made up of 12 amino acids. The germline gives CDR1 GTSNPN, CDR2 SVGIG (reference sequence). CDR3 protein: CAWSGRAYEQYF. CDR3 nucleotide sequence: TGTGCCTGGAGCGGCAGGGCCTACGAGCAGTACTTC.

The CDR3 region has the DNA TGTGCCATCAGTGAGGGGGAGTCGGGCAATCAGCCCCAGCATTTT. It translates to CAISEGESGNQPQHF. The V and J genes are TRBV10-3 and TRBJ1-5; D is ambiguous. Looked up from germline, CDR1 is ENHRY and CDR2 is SYGVKD. The CDR3 consists of 15 residues. Trimming shortened V by 2 bases and J by 2 bases, and 10 bases separated the two germline ends.

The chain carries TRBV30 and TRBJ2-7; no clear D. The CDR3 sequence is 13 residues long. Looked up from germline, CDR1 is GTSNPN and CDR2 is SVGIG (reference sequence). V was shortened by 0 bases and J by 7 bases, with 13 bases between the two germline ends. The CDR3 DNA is TGTGCCTGGAGTGTTGGCAGAACTACGGAGCAGTACTTC. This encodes CAWSVGRTTEQYF.